This record concerns one T cell receptor beta chain sequence. The data derive from a study of identifying expanded T cells in peripheral blood. Assay: immunoSEQ multiplex PCR; the TCRdb copy retains only in-frame clones and omits some. The sample contains about 130,000 clones, about 86% of which appear only once. This clonotype originated in a person aged 18 to 70 in good health. Sequences were obtained from blood.

Here the CDR3 reads CASSIETGIDGYTF. DNA for the CDR3: TGCGCCAGCAGCATAGAAACAGGGATTGATGGCTACACCTTC. V gene TRBV5-1 combines with J gene TRBJ1-2; D possibly corresponds to TRBD1 (6 bases). V was shortened by 4 bases and J by 6 bases, with 16 bases between the two germline ends. Germline CDR1 is SGHRS and CDR2 is YFSETQ. CDR3 size: 14 residues.